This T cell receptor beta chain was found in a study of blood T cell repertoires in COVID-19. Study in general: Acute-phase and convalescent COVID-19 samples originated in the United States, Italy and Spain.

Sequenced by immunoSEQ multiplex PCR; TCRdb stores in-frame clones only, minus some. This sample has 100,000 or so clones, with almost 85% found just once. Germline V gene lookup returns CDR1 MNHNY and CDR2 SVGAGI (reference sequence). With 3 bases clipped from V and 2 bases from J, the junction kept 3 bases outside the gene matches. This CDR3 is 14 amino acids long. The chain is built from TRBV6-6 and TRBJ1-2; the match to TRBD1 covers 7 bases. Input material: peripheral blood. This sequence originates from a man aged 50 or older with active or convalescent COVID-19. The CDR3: CASSYAQGNYGYTF. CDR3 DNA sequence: TGTGCCAGCAGTTATGCACAGGGGAACTATGGCTACACCTTC.